Listed below are T cell receptor beta chains from one sample, sequenced in a study of T cell responses to AZD1222 COVID-19 vaccine. Using immunoSEQ multiplex PCR, the repertoire was profiled, and TCRdb retains in-frame clones only, with some absent. The sample has 120,000 to 150,000 clones, around 91% seen once. Sequences were derived from peripheral blood, sampled on day 0 of AZD1222 vaccination. The receptors here all came from an adult in good health. CDR3s include the opening cysteine and the closing phenylalanine or tryptophan. A D gene is named only where the DNA matches it firmly. Size is omitted from some rows. Given values are once, few, many or a class for expanded clones.

.,TRBJ1-1,TRBV9,16,TRBD1,TGTGCCAGCAGCCAAGGACAGGGAAGGACTGGCACTGAAGCTTTCTTT,CASSQGQGRTGTEAFF
.,TRBJ1-5,TRBV7-8,15,.,TGTGCCAGCAGCCCAAGTAGGGCACTAAATCAGCCCCAGCATTTT,CASSPSRALNQPQHF
.,TRBJ2-7,TRBV7-2,13,TRBD1,TGTGCCAGCTCCACTTACAGGGGGGACGAGCAGTACTTC,CASSTYRGDEQYF
.,TRBJ1-3,TRBV10-3,18,.,TGTGCCATCAGTGAGTCGAACTACGACAGGAGCTCTGGAAACACCATATATTTT,CAISESNYDRSSGNTIYF
.,TRBJ2-7,TRBV4-3,15,.,TGCGCCAGCAGCCAAGATGCAAGTGGCTCCTACGAGCAGTACTTC,CASSQDASGSYEQYF
.,TRBJ2-2,TRBV5-3,20,TRBD2,TGTGCCAGAAGCCCACTTCTAGAACTAGCGGGAGGGCCGGGCACCGGGGAGCTGTTTTTT,CARSPLLELAGGPGTGELFF
.,TRBJ2-1,TRBV19,12,TRBD1,TGTGCCACCAGGGACAGGGGTAATGAGCAGTTCTTC,CATRDRGNEQFF
.,TRBJ1-6,TRBV6-2/TRBV6-3,16,.,TGTGCCAGCAGTTACTTCGGGGGAGGAAATAATTCACCCCTCCACTTT,CASSYFGGGNNSPLHF
.,TRBJ2-3,TRBV19,13,TRBD2,TGTGCCAGTAGGCTCGCGGGAGCAGATACGCAGTATTTT,CASRLAGADTQYF
.,TRBJ2-7,TRBV27,15,TRBD1,TGTGCCAGCAGTTCCTCAGGGGGATTAGTCAACGAGCAGTACTTC,CASSSSGGLVNEQYF
.,TRBJ2-4,TRBV7-9,15,TRBD1,TGTGCCAGCAGCTTGGACGACAGGGAAGGAAACATTCAGTACTTC,CASSLDDREGNIQYF
.,TRBJ2-3,TRBV11-1,15,.,TGTGCCAGCACCTTGCAAGGGCTAGACACAGATACGCAGTATTTT,CASTLQGLDTDTQYF
few,TRBJ1-1,TRBV28,16,TRBD1,TGTGCCAGCAGTTTAGGGCAGGGGGCTGTGAACACTGAAGCTTTCTTT,CASSLGQGAVNTEAFF
.,TRBJ1-5,TRBV3-1/TRBV3-2,14,TRBD1,TGTGCCAGCAGCCAAGACTCAGGGGGGCAGCCCCAGCATTTT,CASSQDSGGQPQHF